The rows below give T cell receptor beta chains drawn from one sample of a study of cytomegalovirus exposure and HLA in healthy donors. Measured with immunoSEQ multiplex PCR; TCRdb has only the in-frame clones, and not every one. This table has about 130,000 clones, 74% appearing once. The sequenced material came from PBMCs. These receptors all come from a man in his forties in good health and CMV-seropositive. Both conserved end residues are part of each CDR3. D genes are given only for firm matches. Clone size is stated in some rows and not others, as once, few, many or a class when expanded.

V: TRBV6-4; J: TRBJ2-3; D: TRBD2; length: 16; size: few; CDR3: CASTYAGLVITDTQYF; DNA: TGTGCCAGCACCTACGCGGGACTAGTGATCACAGATACGCAGTATTTT
V: TRBV6-5; J: TRBJ2-7; D: TRBD2; length: 15; size: -; CDR3: CASSTGLAGDYEQYF; DNA: TGTGCCAGCAGCACAGGACTAGCGGGGGACTACGAGCAGTACTTC
V: TRBV14; J: TRBJ2-1; D: TRBD2; length: 13; size: -; CDR3: CASSQVRAGEQFF; DNA: TGTGCCAGCAGCCAAGTACGAGCGGGGGAGCAGTTCTTC
V: TRBV9; J: TRBJ2-3; D: TRBD2; length: 15; size: -; CDR3: CASSQGDGRADTQYF; DNA: TGTGCCAGCAGCCAAGGTGACGGGAGGGCAGATACGCAGTATTTT
V: TRBV6-5; J: TRBJ2-7; D: -; length: 15; size: -; CDR3: CASSYSVGRTYEQYF; DNA: TGTGCCAGCAGTTACTCGGTGGGGAGAACCTACGAGCAGTACTTC
V: TRBV6-1; J: TRBJ1-4; D: TRBD1; length: 16; size: once; CDR3: CASRGEQGGSNEKLFF; DNA: TGTGCCAGCCGTGGGGAGCAGGGGGGTTCTAATGAAAAACTGTTTTTT
V: TRBV11-2; J: TRBJ1-5; D: -; length: 14; size: -; CDR3: CASSLEGRSWSQHF; DNA: TGTGCCAGCAGCTTAGAGGGCAGGTCATGGTCCCAGCATTTT
V: TRBV30; J: TRBJ1-2; D: TRBD1; length: 14; size: -; CDR3: CAWSPGGASGGYTF; DNA: TGTGCCTGGAGTCCAGGGGGCGCTTCAGGTGGCTACACCTTC
V: TRBV27; J: TRBJ2-7; D: -; length: 12; size: -; CDR3: CASSYRVGEQYF; DNA: TGTGCCAGCAGTTACAGGGTAGGCGAGCAGTACTTC
V: TRBV18; J: TRBJ2-6; D: -; length: 15; size: -; CDR3: CASSVRGTGANVLTF; DNA: TGTGCCAGCTCAGTGAGGGGGACTGGGGCCAACGTCCTGACTTTC
V: TRBV10-3; J: TRBJ2-7; D: TRBD2; length: 14; size: -; CDR3: CAIGKSGVEYEQYF; DNA: TGTGCCATCGGGAAAAGCGGGGTGGAGTACGAGCAGTACTTC
V: TRBV9; J: TRBJ1-3; D: -; length: 16; size: once; CDR3: CASSVTLQGTRDTIYF; DNA: TGTGCCAGCAGCGTAACCCTACAGGGAACGAGAGACACCATATATTTT
V: TRBV19; J: TRBJ1-5; D: TRBD1; length: 18; size: -; CDR3: CASSIDPRGPVGNQPQHF; DNA: TGTGCCAGTAGTATAGATCCGAGGGGGCCGGTAGGCAATCAGCCCCAGCATTTT